These 10 T cell receptor beta chains came from one sample sequenced in a study of shared clonotypes between healthy human individuals (TCRdb year 2020). Library preparation was by the immunoSEQ multiplex PCR assay. This is the immuneACCESS table as TCRdb keeps it, with only in-frame sequences that have V and J called. A part of the clones is gone; compared with another copy, unresolved V genes explain less than half, and the rest is unexplained. In all, the sample holds some 2,400,000 clones, and 90% to 96% of those were seen once. The biggest ten clones account for roughly 0.13% of the sample. Sequenced material: naive CD4+ T cells sorted from blood. The cell subset or site label, read with the paper, signifies: CD45RA+ positively selected. The receptors here all came from a man aged 18 to 30 in good health.

V gene TRBV2 combines with J gene TRBJ2-7; no firm D call. Germline assignment: CDR1 SNHLY and CDR2 FYNNEI. The CDR3 sequence is 12 residues long. V lost 4 bases, J lost 3 bases, and 7 bases lay in between. CDR3 nucleotide sequence: TGTGCCAGCAGTGTTCTGGACTACGAGCAGTACTTC. Encoded protein: CASSVLDYEQYF.

Only one count was recorded for this clone. V and J are TRBV2 and TRBJ2-1; D is possibly TRBD1 (5 bases). The CDR3 is 15 amino acids. Per germline, CDR1 SNHLY and CDR2 FYNNEI. V dropped 3 bases and J dropped 5 bases, with 14 bases sitting between them. The CDR3 sequence: CASSDLDSDNNEQFF. The CDR3 bases are TGTGCCAGCAGTGATTTGGATTCGGACAACAATGAGCAGTTCTTC. Full variable domain (remainder filled in from reference TRBV2 and TRBJ2-1): EPEVTQTPSHQVTQMGQEVILRCVPISNHLYFYWYRQILGQKVEFLVSFYNNEISEKSEIFDDQFSVERPDGSNFTLKIRSTKLEDSAMYFCASSDLDSDNNEQFFGPGTRLTVL.

This sequence joins TRBV5-1 and TRBJ1-3; D gene ambiguous. V lost 0 bases and J 0 bases, leaving 7 bases between the germline ends. In germline, CDR1 is SGHRS, CDR2 YFSETQ. The CDR3 spans 15 residues. CDR3 sequence reads: CASSLDVNSGNTIYF. CDR3 coding DNA: TGCGCCAGCAGCTTGGACGTTAACTCTGGAAACACCATATATTTT.

This sequence joins TRBV6-1 and TRBJ1-5; TRBD1 might be the D (5 bases). Trimming removed 4 bases at V and 7 bases at J, with 14 bases between. The CDR3 spans 14 residues. The germline V gene has CDR1 MNHNS and CDR2 SASEGT. In nucleotides, the CDR3 is TGTGCCAGCAGTGCTACAGGATCGGAACAGCCCCAGCATTTT. Translating it yields CASSATGSEQPQHF.

The chain has TRBV29-1 and TRBJ2-7, with 7 bases fitting TRBD2. The trim removed 0 bases at V and 5 bases at J, leaving 4 bases unmatched. The CDR3 loop spans 13 amino acids. CDR1 SQVTM and CDR2 ANQGSEA come from the germline V gene. Here the CDR3 reads CSVEDGTKHEQYF. The CDR3, as DNA: TGCAGCGTTGAAGACGGGACTAAGCACGAGCAGTACTTC.

This clone showed up just once. The rearrangement joins TRBV6-1 to TRBJ1-2; 7 positions match TRBD1. With V trimmed by 6 bases and J by 0 bases, 7 bases remained unmatched. Germline-derived CDR1 and CDR2 are MNHNS and SASEGT. The CDR3 is made up of 15 amino acids. CDR3 amino acids: CASRVDRTTNYGYTF. The DNA of the CDR3 is TGTGCCAGCAGAGTGGACAGGACAACTAACTATGGCTACACCTTC.

The rearrangement uses TRBV4-2 and TRBJ2-2, with D hard to call. This CDR3 is built from 15 residues. Trimming cost V 1 base and J 6 bases, with 12 bases left between them. The germline CDR1 and CDR2 sequences are LGHNA and YNFKEQ. Here the CDR3 DNA reads TGTGCCAGCAGCCAAGTATTGGGGTTCGCCGGGGAGCTGTTTTTT. As protein: CASSQVLGFAGELFF.

The count of this clone is one. This rearrangement joins TRBV10-2 to TRBJ1-1; unclear D gene. Trimming took off 7 bases at V and 1 base at J, with 10 bases between the two ends. The V gene's germline CDR1 is WSHSY and CDR2 SAAADI. The CDR3 has 13 amino acids. CDR3 bases: TGCGCCAGCAAATGGGGTCAGAACACTGAAGCTTTCTTT. Translated, it gives CASKWGQNTEAFF.

CDR3 protein: CATSSSPGQGNEKLFF. The CDR3 nucleotides are TGTGCCACCAGCTCGTCTCCGGGACAGGGCAATGAAAAACTGTTTTTT. The chain links TRBV15 to TRBJ1-4; 9 bases match TRBD1. Germline CDR1 LNHNV, CDR2 YYDKDF (reference sequence). CDR3 length: 16 amino acids. Losses at the gene ends were 5 bases for V and 5 bases for J; bases not matched to a gene: 9.

The sample holds one count of this clone. The chain carries TRBV29-1 and TRBJ2-4, with D possibly matching TRBD1 (7 bases). The CDR3 is 14 amino acids. Germline CDR1 and CDR2: SQVTM and ANQGSEA. V was cut by 7 bases and J by 0 bases, with 13 bases left in between. DNA for the CDR3: TGCAGCGGGTCAGGGGGGCTAGCCAAAAACATTCAGTACTTC. This codes for CSGSGGLAKNIQYF.